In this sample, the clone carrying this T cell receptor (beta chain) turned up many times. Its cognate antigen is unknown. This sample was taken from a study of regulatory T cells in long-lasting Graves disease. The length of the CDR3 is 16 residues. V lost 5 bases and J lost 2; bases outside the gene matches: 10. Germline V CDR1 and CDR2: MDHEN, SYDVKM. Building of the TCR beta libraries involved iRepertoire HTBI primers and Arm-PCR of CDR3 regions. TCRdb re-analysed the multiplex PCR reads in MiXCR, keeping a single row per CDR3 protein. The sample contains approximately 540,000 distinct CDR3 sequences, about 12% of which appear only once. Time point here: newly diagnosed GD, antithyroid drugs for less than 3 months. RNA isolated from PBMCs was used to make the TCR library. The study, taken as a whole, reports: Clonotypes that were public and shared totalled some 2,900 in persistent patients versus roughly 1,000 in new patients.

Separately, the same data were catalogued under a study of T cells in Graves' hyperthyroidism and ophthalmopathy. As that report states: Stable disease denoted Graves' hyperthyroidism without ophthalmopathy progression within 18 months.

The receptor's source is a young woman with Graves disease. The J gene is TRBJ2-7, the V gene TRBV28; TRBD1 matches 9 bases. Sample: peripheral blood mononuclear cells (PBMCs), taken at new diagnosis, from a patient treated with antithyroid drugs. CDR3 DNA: TGTGCCAGCAGTACACGACAGGGGGGCAAAGCCTACGAGCAGTACTTC. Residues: CASSTRQGGKAYEQYF.